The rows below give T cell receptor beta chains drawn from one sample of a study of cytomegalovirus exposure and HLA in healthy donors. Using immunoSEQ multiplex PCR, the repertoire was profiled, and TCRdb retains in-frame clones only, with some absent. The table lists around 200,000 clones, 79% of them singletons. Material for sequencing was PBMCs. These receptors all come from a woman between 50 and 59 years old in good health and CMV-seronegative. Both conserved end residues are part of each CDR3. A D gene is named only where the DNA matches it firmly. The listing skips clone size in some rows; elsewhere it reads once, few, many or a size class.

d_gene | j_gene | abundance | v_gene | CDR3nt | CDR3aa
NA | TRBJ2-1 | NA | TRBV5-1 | TGCGCCAGCGCTAACCAGGGATTGTCTAACAATGAGCAGTTCTTC | CASANQGLSNNEQFF
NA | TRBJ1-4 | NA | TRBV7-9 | TGTTCCAGCAGCTTAGAAGCGGGAACGAGGGAACGCGAAAAACTGTTTTTT | CSSSLEAGTREREKLFF
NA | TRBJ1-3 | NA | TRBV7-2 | TGTGCCAGCAGCTTAGGCCCTACCCGAAACACCATATATTTT | CASSLGPTRNTIYF
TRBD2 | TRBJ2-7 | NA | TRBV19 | TGTGCCAGTAGCATTAGCGGGGACTACGAGCAGTACTTC | CASSISGDYEQYF
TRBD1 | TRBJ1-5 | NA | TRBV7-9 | TGTTCCAGCAGCTTACGTGCACAACAGGGGGAAGGCAATCAGCCCCAGCATTTT | CSSSLRAQQGEGNQPQHF
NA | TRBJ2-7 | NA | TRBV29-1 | TGCAGCGTTGGGGGACAACAAGCCTACGAGCAGTACTTC | CSVGGQQAYEQYF
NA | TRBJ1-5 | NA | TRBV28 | TGTGCCAGCAGCCCCGGGCGGGGGCCTGTGGAGCCCCAGCATTTT | CASSPGRGPVEPQHF
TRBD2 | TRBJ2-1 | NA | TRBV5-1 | TGCGCCAGCAGCACGGGACTAGCGGGGGGCAATGAGCAGTTCTTC | CASSTGLAGGNEQFF
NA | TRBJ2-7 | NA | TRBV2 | TGTGCCAGCCTAAGATCCGACATTCTCTCCTACGAGCAGTACTTC | CASLRSDILSYEQYF
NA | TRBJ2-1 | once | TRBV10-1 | TGCGCCAGCAGTGAGTCGCAGGGCTGGGCATACAATGAGCAGTTCTTC | CASSESQGWAYNEQFF
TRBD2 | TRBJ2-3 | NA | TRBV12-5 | TGTGCTAGTGGTCCCACTAGCGGGAGGGCCTATTTT | CASGPTSGRAYF
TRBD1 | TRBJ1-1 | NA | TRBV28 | TGTGCCAGCAGTTCTCCCCCCGGGACAGGGAACACTGAAGCTTTCTTT | CASSSPPGTGNTEAFF
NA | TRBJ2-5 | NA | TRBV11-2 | TGTGCCAGCAGCTTAAGGGGGACCCTAGAGGGGACCCAGTACTTC | CASSLRGTLEGTQYF
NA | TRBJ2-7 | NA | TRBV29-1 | TGCAGCGTTGTCTCCACAGGGTCCGGCGAGCAGTACTTC | CSVVSTGSGEQYF
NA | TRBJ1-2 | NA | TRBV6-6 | TGTGCCAGCGGAGGAGTTCGTGGCTACACCTTC | CASGGVRGYTF
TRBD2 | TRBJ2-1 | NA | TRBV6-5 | TGTGCCAGCAGTTACTCTCCAGCGGGGGGGCACAATGAGCAGTTCTTC | CASSYSPAGGHNEQFF
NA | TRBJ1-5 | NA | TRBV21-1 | TGTGCCAGCAGCCTTAATCAGCCCCAGCATTTT | CASSLNQPQHF
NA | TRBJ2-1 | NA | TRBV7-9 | TGTGCCAGCAGCTTAGCGCTGGATAGCGGTAATGAGCAGTTCTTC | CASSLALDSGNEQFF
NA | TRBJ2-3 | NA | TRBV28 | TGTGCCAGCTCAGGGGCTAGCAGGGCAGATACGCAGTATTTT | CASSGASRADTQYF
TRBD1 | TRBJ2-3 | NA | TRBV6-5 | TGTGCCAGCAGTTACCACAGGGGATCTGAGACAGATACGCAGTATTTT | CASSYHRGSETDTQYF
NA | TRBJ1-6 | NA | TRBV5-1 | TGCGCCAGTAAAGACAGGAGAGATAATTCACCCCTCCACTTT | CASKDRRDNSPLHF
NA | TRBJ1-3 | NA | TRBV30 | TGTGCCTGGGGGGCCGGGACTAACTCTGGAAACACCATATATTTT | CAWGAGTNSGNTIYF
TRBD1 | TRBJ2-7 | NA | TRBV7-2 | TGTGCCAGCAGCTCCCGGGACAGTTCCTACGAGCAGTACTTC | CASSSRDSSYEQYF
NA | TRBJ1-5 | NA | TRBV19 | TGTGCCAGTAGTATGGGCGGACAGACTCATCAGCCCCAGCATTTT | CASSMGGQTHQPQHF
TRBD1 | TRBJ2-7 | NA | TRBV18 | TGTGCCAGCTCACCCATCGACAGGGGCGAGCAGTACTTC | CASSPIDRGEQYF
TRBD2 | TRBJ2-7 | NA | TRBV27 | TGTGCCAGCAGGCCGGGACTAGCGTACGAGCAGTACTTC | CASRPGLAYEQYF
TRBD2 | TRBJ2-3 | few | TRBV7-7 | TGTGCTAGCAGCCCACTGGGCGGGAGCGCAGATACGCAGTATTTT | CASSPLGGSADTQYF
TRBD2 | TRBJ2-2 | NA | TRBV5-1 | TGCGCCAGCAGCTTCTTAGCGGGAGGCACCGGGGAGCTGTTTTTT | CASSFLAGGTGELFF